This T cell receptor gamma chain stems from a study of Vδ1+ human thymocytes. General observations from the study: In the thymus, TRG and TRD repertoires looked highly polyclonal with Gaussian CDR3 lengths. Unexpected Vdelta2 sequences could cause misinterpretation of bulk repertoire data.

After removal of 4 bases from V and 2 bases from J, the junction contained 1 base not matched to a gene. This CDR3 is built from 13 residues. Germline loops: CDR1 EGSNGY, CDR2 YDSYNSKV. The template was reverse-transcribed extracted RNA. CDR3 amplicons came from multiplex PCR with pooled V-gene forward and constant-region reverse primers. TCRdb repeated clone calling on the multiplex PCR reads with CATT. The sample includes about 27,000 gamma-chain clones, over 15% seen only once; the top ten take 1.8%. This clone was found a few times. Its antigen is still unknown. This may arise from a read error, as a much more abundant clone is one base away. Other DNA sequences in the sample encode the same CDR3. After alphabeta T cell depletion, CD3+ Vdelta1+ Vdelta2- thymocytes were sorted.

The chain joins TRGV2 to TRGJP1. Sequences were obtained from Vdelta1+ gamma-delta thymocytes from the thymus. The subset was: FACS-sorted CD3+ TCRalphabeta- TCRVdelta1+ TCRVdelta2- thymocytes. The sequence came from a boy under two years old who had congenital heart surgery. The CDR3 bases are TGTGCCACCTGGGAGACCACTGGTTGGTTCAAGATATTT. Its translation is CATWETTGWFKIF.